A single sample is the source of the 7 T cell receptor beta chains below, sequenced in a study of molecular identifiers for immune sequencing clone quantification. TCRdb analysed the PCR reads with MiXCR anew, one entry per CDR3 protein. There are around 13,000 distinct CDR3 sequences in the sample; less than 20% occur only once, and around 1.7% lies in the top ten. The specimen was naive CD8+ T cells from blood, with Jurkat cell RNA spiked in. Subset defined: FACS-sorted CD8+CD4-CCR7+CD45RA+ naive T cells. The origin of the receptors is a human donor in good health. Some libraries in this study had Jurkat cell RNA spiked in.

This clonotype was observed many times. This chain joins TRBV6-5 and TRBJ1-2, with TRBD1 matching 8 bases. The V and J ends lost 9 bases and 5 bases, in that order; junction bases with no gene match: 17. The V gene's germline CDR1 is MNHEY and CDR2 SVGAGI. This CDR3 spans 16 amino acids. The chain's CDR3 is CASRQGPSLMGYGYTF. In DNA, the CDR3 is TGTGCCAGTCGACAGGGGCCCTCCCTTATGGGGTATGGCTACACCTTC.

This clonotype was observed many times. CDR3 in DNA: TGTGCCAGCAGTTTGTCCAGCGAGCAGTTCTTC. Translating gives CASSLSSEQFF. The V call is TRBV12-3 or TRBV12-4, the J call TRBJ2-1; D call uncertain. V was clipped by 3 bases and J by 10 bases, with 7 bases between them. The CDR3 extends over 11 amino acids.

This sequence joins TRBV11-3 and TRBJ1-1; D is unclear. This CDR3 contains 12 residues. Germline CDR1 is SGHNT and CDR2 is YENEEA. The V end lost 3 bases, the J end lost 9 bases, and 11 bases lay between the germline ends. In DNA form, the CDR3 reads TGTGCCAGCAGCTTTACGACGGGTAAAGCTTTCTTT. Its translation is CASSFTTGKAFF.

This clonotype was observed at least ten times. The chain combines TRBV4-1 with TRBJ2-7; perhaps TRBD2 as D (6 bases). This CDR3 is 14 amino acids long. The ends were cut back, 4 bases at V and 2 bases at J, with 12 bases in the middle. Germline-derived CDR1 and CDR2 are MGHRA and YSYEKL. Here the CDR3 DNA reads TGCGCCAGCAGCCCCCGGGACTCAACCTACGAGCAGTACTTC. Encoded protein: CASSPRDSTYEQYF.

The gene calls are TRBV12-5 and TRBJ2-7; TRBD1 or TRBD2 may be the D gene (6 bases each). The germline gives CDR1 LGHNT, CDR2 FRNRAP. Trimming cost V 7 bases and J 1 base, with 14 bases left between them. CDR3 length: 14 amino acids. CDR3 in amino acids: CASVPQGRSYEQYF. As DNA, the CDR3 is TGTGCTAGTGTTCCTCAGGGGAGGTCCTACGAGCAGTACTTC.

With regard to this clonotype: This sequence may be a read error, since a much larger clone differs from it by one base. The genes are TRBV6-5 and TRBJ2-1; D might be TRBD2 (6 bases). The CDR3 consists of 12 residues. In germline, CDR1 is MNHEY, CDR2 SVGAGI. The CDR3 DNA reads as TGTGCCAGCAGTTACGGCGGGGTTGAGCAGTTGTTC. Translation: CASSYGGVEQLF.

This clonotype is labeled medium-sized. The rearrangement joins TRBV27 to TRBJ2-1; TRBD2 agrees at 9 bases. CDR1 and CDR2 (germline): MNHEY, SMNVEV (reference sequence). J gave up 8 bases and V 6 bases, and 5 bases lay outside the gene matches. This CDR3 contains 13 residues. As DNA, the CDR3 is TGTGCCAGCAGACTAGCGGGCCTTCATGAGCAGTTCTTC. Translated: CASRLAGLHEQFF.